Listed below are T cell receptor beta chains from one sample, sequenced in a study of siplizumab effects on memory and regulatory T cells. Libraries were prepared by immunoSEQ multiplex PCR; TCRdb keeps only in-frame clonotypes and omits some of them. The repertoire holds about 87,000 clones, with approximately 88% as singletons. The specimen was Tregs sorted from blood. The receptors here all came from a human donor in good health. Each CDR3 is given with its conserved first and last residue. D genes are given only for firm matches. For some rows the clone size is stated as once, few or many, or as a class when expanded; others skip it.

TRBJ1-1,TRBV10-3,.,TRBD1,CAIKPGQGGGNTEAFF,TGTGCCATCAAGCCGGGACAGGGAGGAGGGAACACTGAAGCTTTCTTT
TRBJ1-5,TRBV6-1,medium-sized,.,CASREGGSNQPQHF,TGTGCCAGCAGGGAAGGAGGTAGCAATCAGCCCCAGCATTTT
TRBJ1-1,TRBV5-4,.,TRBD1,CASSPRGVMNTEAFF,TGTGCCAGCAGCCCCAGGGGGGTGATGAACACTGAAGCTTTCTTT
TRBJ1-1,TRBV27,.,.,CASSPLDGAVHTEAFF,TGTGCCAGCAGTCCCCTCGACGGGGCAGTGCACACTGAAGCTTTCTTT
TRBJ2-3,TRBV5-1,.,.,CASRDGGQGPDTQYF,TGCGCCAGCAGGGATGGGGGGCAGGGGCCAGATACGCAGTATTTT
TRBJ1-2,TRBV23-1,.,TRBD1,CASSRTGSNYGYTF,TGCGCCAGCAGTCGGACAGGGTCTAACTATGGCTACACCTTC
TRBJ2-7,TRBV28,.,TRBD1,CASSQYRGFYEQYF,TGTGCCAGCAGTCAGTACAGGGGTTTCTACGAGCAGTACTTC
TRBJ2-5,TRBV7-9,.,TRBD1,CASSIQGALETQYF,TGTGCCAGCAGCATACAGGGGGCGTTGGAGACCCAGTACTTC
TRBJ1-1,TRBV6-1,once,.,CATYTGLTEAFF,TGTGCCACCTATACAGGGTTGACTGAAGCTTTCTTT
TRBJ2-7,TRBV2,.,.,CASKWGGGRYEQYF,TGTGCCAGCAAGTGGGGCGGGGGCCGGTACGAGCAGTACTTC
TRBJ1-5,TRBV30,.,.,CAWGPGGDNQPQHF,TGTGCCTGGGGACCCGGGGGGGACAATCAGCCCCAGCATTTT
TRBJ2-7,TRBV11-2,.,.,CASSLAQGPYEQYF,TGTGCCAGCAGCTTAGCCCAGGGGCCCTACGAGCAGTACTTC
TRBJ1-1,TRBV19,.,TRBD1,CASSIRTNTGVEAFF,TGTGCCAGTAGTATTCGAACCAATACAGGGGTGGAAGCTTTCTTT
TRBJ2-5,TRBV10-1,.,.,CASSESGVRGETQYF,TGCGCCAGCAGTGAGTCAGGCGTTCGGGGTGAGACCCAGTACTTC
TRBJ2-3,TRBV5-1,.,.,CASRKGNTDTQYF,TGCGCCAGCAGAAAGGGGAACACAGATACGCAGTATTTT
TRBJ1-2,TRBV28,few,.,CASSSGVRDGYTF,TGTGCCAGCAGTTCGGGGGTGCGCGATGGCTACACCTTC
TRBJ1-1,TRBV5-1,many,.,CASSPHNPGEAFF,TGCGCCAGCAGCCCCCACAACCCGGGTGAAGCTTTCTTT
TRBJ2-1,TRBV5-4,once,TRBD2,CASSGTSGGAVYNEQFF,TGTGCCAGCTCCGGGACTAGCGGGGGGGCGGTATACAATGAGCAGTTCTTC
TRBJ1-5,TRBV28,once,TRBD1,CASRRGGYGVHSNSNQPQHF,TGTGCCAGCCGCAGGGGGGGGTATGGGGTTCACAGTAATAGCAATCAGCCCCAGCATTTT
TRBJ2-1,TRBV7-2,.,.,CASSLGDSSYNEQFF,TGTGCCAGCAGCTTAGGGGATAGCTCCTACAATGAGCAGTTCTTC
TRBJ2-7,TRBV6-1,.,.,CASSEAGYEQYF,TGTGCCAGCAGTGAAGCGGGCTACGAGCAGTACTTC
TRBJ2-1,TRBV7-9,.,TRBD2,CASSLRLAGEQFF,TGTGCCAGCAGCTTAAGACTAGCCGGTGAGCAGTTCTTC
TRBJ2-7,TRBV10-2,.,TRBD1,CASKEDRSSYEQYF,TGCGCCAGCAAGGAGGACAGGTCCTCCTACGAGCAGTACTTC
TRBJ2-3,TRBV4-1,.,.,CASSLLGDTQYF,TGCGCCAGCAGTCTACTAGGAGATACGCAGTATTTT
TRBJ1-1,TRBV30,.,.,CAWSPPGVNTEAFF,TGTGCCTGGAGCCCCCCGGGGGTGAACACTGAAGCTTTCTTT
TRBJ1-2,TRBV15,once,TRBD1,CATSRDRDRVYGYTF,TGTGCCACCAGCAGAGATAGGGACAGGGTCTATGGCTACACCTTC
TRBJ1-1,TRBV15,.,TRBD1,CATSRQTGTNTEAFF,TGTGCCACCAGCAGACAGACAGGGACGAACACTGAAGCTTTCTTT
TRBJ2-2,TRBV30,.,.,CAWSGETVRNTGELFF,TGTGCCTGGAGTGGGGAGACAGTGAGGAACACCGGGGAGCTGTTTTTT
TRBJ2-7,TRBV7-2,.,.,CASSLGGLVREQYF,TGTGCCAGCAGCTTGGGGGGGCTGGTGAGGGAGCAGTACTTC
TRBJ2-4,TRBV4-1,.,TRBD2,CASSQDRNGGASKNIQYF,TGCGCCAGCAGCCAAGATCGAAACGGGGGGGCCTCCAAAAACATTCAGTACTTC
TRBJ2-7,TRBV10-3,once,.,CAISEILSSYEQYF,TGTGCCATCAGTGAAATTTTGAGCTCCTACGAGCAGTACTTC
TRBJ1-1,TRBV6-1,.,.,CASSEVHREAFF,TGTGCCAGCAGTGAAGTTCACCGGGAAGCTTTCTTT
TRBJ2-5,TRBV28,.,TRBD1,CASSPGTGSQETQYF,TGTGCCAGCAGTCCCGGGACAGGGTCTCAAGAGACCCAGTACTTC
TRBJ1-5,TRBV1,.,.,CTSIGQGGQPQHF,TGCACCAGCATTGGACAGGGTGGTCAGCCCCAGCATTTT
TRBJ2-2,TRBV13,.,TRBD1,CASSRQGPGELFF,TGTGCCAGCAGCCGACAGGGTCCCGGGGAGCTGTTTTTT
TRBJ2-2,TRBV5-4,.,TRBD1,CASSLKVGTGNTGELFF,TGTGCCAGCAGCTTGAAGGTCGGGACAGGGAACACCGGGGAGCTGTTTTTT
TRBJ2-3,TRBV6-5,.,.,CASSVSDSTDTQYF,TGTGCCAGCAGTGTAAGCGATAGCACAGATACGCAGTATTTT
TRBJ2-3,TRBV6-1,.,TRBD2,CASGLAAGSTDTQYF,TGTGCCAGCGGGCTAGCGGCGGGGAGCACAGATACGCAGTATTTT
TRBJ2-7,TRBV7-2,.,TRBD2,CASSLGAVAGAYEQYF,TGTGCCAGCAGCTTAGGGGCGGTAGCGGGGGCCTACGAGCAGTACTTC
TRBJ1-1,TRBV11-2,.,.,CASRPLTWGGTEAFF,TGTGCCAGCAGACCATTAACATGGGGGGGGACTGAAGCTTTCTTT
TRBJ2-6,TRBV19,.,.,CASSILGSGANVLTF,TGTGCCAGTAGTATTCTCGGCTCTGGGGCCAACGTCCTGACTTTC
TRBJ2-3,TRBV27,.,TRBD1,CASSPGDRVRADTQYF,TGTGCCAGCAGTCCTGGGGACAGGGTAAGGGCAGATACGCAGTATTTT
TRBJ1-1,TRBV5-5,.,.,CASSFIGRSEAFF,TGTGCCAGCAGCTTTATAGGGCGGTCTGAAGCTTTCTTT
TRBJ2-3,TRBV9,.,.,CASSAITDTQYF,TGTGCCAGCAGCGCCATCACAGATACGCAGTATTTT
TRBJ2-7,TRBV18,few,.,CASSPGALYEQYF,TGTGCCAGCTCACCAGGCGCCCTCTACGAGCAGTACTTC
TRBJ2-2,TRBV7-2,.,TRBD2,CASSLAKLAGFTGELFF,TGTGCCAGCAGCCTGGCGAAACTAGCGGGATTCACCGGGGAGCTGTTTTTT
TRBJ1-1,TRBV16,.,.,CASSRDRNTEAFF,TGTGCCAGCAGCCGTGACAGGAACACTGAAGCTTTCTTT
TRBJ2-7,TRBV18,.,TRBD1,CASSRGTGVYEQYF,TGTGCCAGCTCACGGGGGACAGGGGTCTACGAGCAGTACTTC
TRBJ2-1,TRBV7-6,.,.,CASSLGSYNEQFF,TGTGCCAGCAGCTTAGGATCCTACAATGAGCAGTTCTTC
TRBJ2-4,TRBV21-1,.,.,CASKKAQRPNHIKKNIQYF,TGTGCCAGCAAAAAGGCCCAGCGGCCGAACCATATCAAAAAAAACATTCAGTACTTC
TRBJ2-3,TRBV12-5,.,.,CASGLGHGADTQYF,TGTGCTAGTGGTTTGGGACACGGAGCAGATACGCAGTATTTT
TRBJ1-3,TRBV28,.,.,CASSLLSGPPWGNTIYF,TGTGCCAGCAGTTTACTTTCGGGCCCTCCTTGGGGAAACACCATATATTTT